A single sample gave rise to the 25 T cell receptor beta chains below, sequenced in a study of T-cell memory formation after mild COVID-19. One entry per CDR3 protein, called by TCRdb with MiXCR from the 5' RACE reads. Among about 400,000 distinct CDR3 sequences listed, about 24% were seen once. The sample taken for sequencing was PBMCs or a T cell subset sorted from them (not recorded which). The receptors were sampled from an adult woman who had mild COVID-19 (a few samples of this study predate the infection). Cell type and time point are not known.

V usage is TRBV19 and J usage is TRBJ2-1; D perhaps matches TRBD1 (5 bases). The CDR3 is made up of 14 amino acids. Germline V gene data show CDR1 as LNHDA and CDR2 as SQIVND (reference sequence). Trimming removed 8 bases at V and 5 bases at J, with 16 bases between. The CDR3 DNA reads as TGTGCCAGTTGGCCAGGGCAGGCTCACAATGAGCAGTTCTTC. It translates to CASWPGQAHNEQFF.

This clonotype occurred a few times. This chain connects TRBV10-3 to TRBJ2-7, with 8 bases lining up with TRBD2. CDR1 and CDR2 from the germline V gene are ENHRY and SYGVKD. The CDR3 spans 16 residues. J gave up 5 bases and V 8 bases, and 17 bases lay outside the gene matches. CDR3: CAIAGTRLSRRDEQYF. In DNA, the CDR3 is TGTGCCATCGCCGGGACTAGACTCTCTCGGCGTGACGAGCAGTACTTC.

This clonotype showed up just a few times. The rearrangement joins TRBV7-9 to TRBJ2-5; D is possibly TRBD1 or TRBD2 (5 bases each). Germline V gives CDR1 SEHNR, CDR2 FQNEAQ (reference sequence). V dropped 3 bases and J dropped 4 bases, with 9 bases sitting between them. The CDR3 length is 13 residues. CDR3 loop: CASSLSGRETQYF. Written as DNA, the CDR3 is TGTGCCAGCAGCTTGTCGGGACGAGAGACCCAGTACTTC.

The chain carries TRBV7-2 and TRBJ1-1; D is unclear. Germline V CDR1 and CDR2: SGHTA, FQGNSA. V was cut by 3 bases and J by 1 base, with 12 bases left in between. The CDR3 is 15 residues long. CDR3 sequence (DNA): TGTGCCAGCAGCTTGAATTGGGCTTCGAACACTGAAGCTTTCTTT. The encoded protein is CASSLNWASNTEAFF.

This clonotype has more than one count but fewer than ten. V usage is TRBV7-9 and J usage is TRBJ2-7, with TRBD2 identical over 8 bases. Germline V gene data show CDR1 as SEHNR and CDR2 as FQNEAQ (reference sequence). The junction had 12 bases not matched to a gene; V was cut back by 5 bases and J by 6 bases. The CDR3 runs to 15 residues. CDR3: CASSISSGPSPEQYF. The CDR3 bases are TGTGCCAGCAGCATTTCTAGCGGGCCTAGCCCCGAGCAGTACTTC.

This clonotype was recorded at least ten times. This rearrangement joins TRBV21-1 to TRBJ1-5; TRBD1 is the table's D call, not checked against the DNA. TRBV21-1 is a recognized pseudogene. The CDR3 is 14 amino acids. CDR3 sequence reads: CASSKDRGGQPQHF. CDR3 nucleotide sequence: TGTGCCAGCAGCAAAGACAGGGGTGGTCAGCCCCAGCATTTT.

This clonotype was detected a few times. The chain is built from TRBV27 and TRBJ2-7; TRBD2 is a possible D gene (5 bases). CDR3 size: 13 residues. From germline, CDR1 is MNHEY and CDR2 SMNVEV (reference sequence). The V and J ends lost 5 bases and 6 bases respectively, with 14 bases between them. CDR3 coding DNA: TGTGCCAGCAGTCATTCGTCCCGGGGCGAGCAGTACTTC. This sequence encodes CASSHSSRGEQYF.

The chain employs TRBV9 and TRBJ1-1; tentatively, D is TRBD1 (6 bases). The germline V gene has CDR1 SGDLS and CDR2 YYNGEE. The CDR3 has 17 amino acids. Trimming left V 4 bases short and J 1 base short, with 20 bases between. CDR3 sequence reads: CASSPLATGRGNTEAFF. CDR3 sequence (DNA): TGTGCCAGCAGCCCCCTCGCAACAGGGAGGGGGAACACTGAAGCTTTCTTT.

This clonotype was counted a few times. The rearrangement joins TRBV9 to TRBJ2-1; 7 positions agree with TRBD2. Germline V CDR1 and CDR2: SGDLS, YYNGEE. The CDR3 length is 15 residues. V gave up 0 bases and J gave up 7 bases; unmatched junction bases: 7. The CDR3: CASSVDLAGPNEQFF. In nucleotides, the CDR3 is TGTGCCAGCAGCGTAGATTTAGCGGGCCCTAATGAGCAGTTCTTC.

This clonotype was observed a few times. The CDR3 reads CASSLSTENIQYF. The CDR3 coding sequence is TGCGCCAGCAGCTTGTCCACAGAAAACATTCAGTACTTC. The rearrangement links TRBV5-1 to TRBJ2-4, with D unclear. The germline V and J ends were trimmed by 1 base and 5 bases, with 7 bases remaining between them. CDR1 SGHRS and CDR2 YFSETQ come from the germline V gene. The CDR3 covers 13 residues.

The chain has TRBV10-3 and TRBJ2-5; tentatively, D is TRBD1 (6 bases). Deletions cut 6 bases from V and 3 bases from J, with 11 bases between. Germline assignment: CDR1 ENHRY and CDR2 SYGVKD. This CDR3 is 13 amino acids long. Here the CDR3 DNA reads TGTGCCATCAGGGGGGCCAGCAAAGAGACCCAGTACTTC. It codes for CAIRGASKETQYF.

This chain's CDR3 is CASSTGTGSNQAFF. CDR3 coding DNA: TGTGCCAGCAGCACGGGGACAGGGAGTAACCAAGCTTTCTTT. The gene calls are TRBV7-3 and TRBJ1-1, with 9 bases aligning to TRBD1. The CDR3 sequence is 14 residues long. Germline-derived CDR1 and CDR2 are SGHTA and FQGTGA. With 5 bases clipped from V and 9 bases from J, the junction kept 10 bases outside the gene matches.

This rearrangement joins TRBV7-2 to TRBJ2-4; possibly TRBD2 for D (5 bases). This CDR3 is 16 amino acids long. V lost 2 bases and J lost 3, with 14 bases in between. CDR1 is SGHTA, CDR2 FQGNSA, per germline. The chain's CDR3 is CASSLWVRAGKNIQYF. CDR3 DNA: TGTGCCAGCAGCTTATGGGTGAGGGCTGGCAAAAACATTCAGTACTTC.

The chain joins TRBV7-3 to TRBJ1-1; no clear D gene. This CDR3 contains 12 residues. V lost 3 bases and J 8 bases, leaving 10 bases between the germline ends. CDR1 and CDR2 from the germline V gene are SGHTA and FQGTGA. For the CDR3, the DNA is TGTGCCAGCAGCTTCCGGGCGAGAGAAGCTTTCTTT. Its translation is CASSFRAREAFF. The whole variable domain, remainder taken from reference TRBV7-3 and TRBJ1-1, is GAGVSQTPSNKVTEKGKYVELRCDPISGHTALYWYRQSLGQGPEFLIYFQGTGAADDSGLPNDRFFAVRPEGSVSTLKIQRTERGDSAVYLCASSFRAREAFFGQGTRLTVV.

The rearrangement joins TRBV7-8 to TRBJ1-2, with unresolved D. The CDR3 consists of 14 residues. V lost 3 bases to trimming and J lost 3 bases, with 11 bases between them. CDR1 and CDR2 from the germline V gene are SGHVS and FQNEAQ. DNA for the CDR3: TGTGCCAGCAGCTTGAGAGAGACCTACTATGGCTACACCTTC. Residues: CASSLRETYYGYTF.

The CDR3 DNA follows: TGTGCCAGCAGTTACTCGGGAGAACATACCTATAACTATGGCTACACCTTC. Translating gives CASSYSGEHTYNYGYTF. The V gene is TRBV6-5, the J gene TRBJ1-2; D gene ambiguous. CDR3 size: 17 residues. V lost 0 bases and J 1 base, leaving 15 bases between the germline ends. Germline V gene lookup returns CDR1 MNHEY and CDR2 SVGAGI.

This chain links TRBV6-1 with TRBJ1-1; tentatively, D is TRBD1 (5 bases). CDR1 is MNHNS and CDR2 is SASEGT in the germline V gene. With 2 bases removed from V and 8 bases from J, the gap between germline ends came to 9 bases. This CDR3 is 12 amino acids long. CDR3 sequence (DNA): TGTGCCAGCAGTGAATGGGGCAGGGAAGCTTTCTTT. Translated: CASSEWGREAFF.

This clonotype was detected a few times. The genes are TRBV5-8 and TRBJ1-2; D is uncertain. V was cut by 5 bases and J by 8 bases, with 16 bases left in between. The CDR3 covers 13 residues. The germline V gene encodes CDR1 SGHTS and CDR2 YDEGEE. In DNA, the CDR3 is TGTGCCAGCAGTCCAGCCAACCAACGGGGCTACACCTTC. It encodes CASSPANQRGYTF.

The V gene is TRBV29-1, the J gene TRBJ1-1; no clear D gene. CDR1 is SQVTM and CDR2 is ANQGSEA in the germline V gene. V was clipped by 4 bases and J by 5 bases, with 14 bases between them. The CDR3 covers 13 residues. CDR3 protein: CSVGAGIRTEAFF. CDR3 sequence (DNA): TGCAGCGTTGGGGCGGGAATCCGGACTGAAGCTTTCTTT.

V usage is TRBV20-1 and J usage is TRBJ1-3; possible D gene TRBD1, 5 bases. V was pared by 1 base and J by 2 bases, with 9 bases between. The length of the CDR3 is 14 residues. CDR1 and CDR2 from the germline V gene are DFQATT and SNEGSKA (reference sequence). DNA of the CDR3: TGCAGTGCTAGAGGAAGAGGGGCTGGAAACACCATATATTTT. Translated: CSARGRGAGNTIYF.

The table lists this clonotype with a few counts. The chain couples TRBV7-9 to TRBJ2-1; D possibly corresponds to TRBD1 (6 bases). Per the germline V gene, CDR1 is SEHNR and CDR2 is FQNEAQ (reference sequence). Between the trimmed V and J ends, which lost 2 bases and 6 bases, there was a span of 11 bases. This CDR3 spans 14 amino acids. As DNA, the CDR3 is TGTGCCAGCAGCTTAAGGGACACCATCAATGAGCAGTTCTTC. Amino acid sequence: CASSLRDTINEQFF.

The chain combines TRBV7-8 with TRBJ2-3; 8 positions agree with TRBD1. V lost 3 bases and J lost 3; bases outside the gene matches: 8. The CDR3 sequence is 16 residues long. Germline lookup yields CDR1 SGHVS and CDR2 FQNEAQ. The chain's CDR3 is CASSFDRGGRTDTQYF. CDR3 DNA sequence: TGTGCCAGCAGCTTTGACAGGGGCGGTCGGACAGATACGCAGTATTTT.

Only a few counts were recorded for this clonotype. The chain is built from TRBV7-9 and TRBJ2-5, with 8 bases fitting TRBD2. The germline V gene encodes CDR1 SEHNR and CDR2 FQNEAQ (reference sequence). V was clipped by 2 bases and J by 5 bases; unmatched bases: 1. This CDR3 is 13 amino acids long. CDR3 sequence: CASSLRLAETQYF. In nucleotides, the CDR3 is TGTGCCAGCAGCTTACGACTAGCGGAGACCCAGTACTTC. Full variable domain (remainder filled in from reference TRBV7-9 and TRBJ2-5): DTGVSQNPRHKITKRGQNVTFRCDPISEHNRLYWYRQTLGQGPEFLTYFQNEAQLEKSRLLSDRFSAERPKGSFSTLEIQRTEQGDSAMYLCASSLRLAETQYFGPGTRLLVL.

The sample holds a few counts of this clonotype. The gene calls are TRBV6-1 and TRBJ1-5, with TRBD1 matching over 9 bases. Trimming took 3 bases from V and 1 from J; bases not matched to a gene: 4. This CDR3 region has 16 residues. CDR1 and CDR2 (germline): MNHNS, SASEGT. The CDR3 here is CASSDLGQGSNQPQHF. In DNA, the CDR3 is TGTGCCAGCAGTGACCTGGGACAGGGAAGCAATCAGCCCCAGCATTTT.

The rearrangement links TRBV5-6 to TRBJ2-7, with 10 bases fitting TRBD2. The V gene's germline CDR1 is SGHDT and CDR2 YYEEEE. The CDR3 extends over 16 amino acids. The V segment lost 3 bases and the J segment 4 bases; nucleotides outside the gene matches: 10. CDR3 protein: CASSSPSGLAEYEQYF. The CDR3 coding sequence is TGTGCCAGCAGCTCCCCCTCCGGACTAGCGGAATACGAGCAGTACTTC.